This T cell receptor (beta chain) comes out of a study of T cells after somatic rescue of genetic block. Assay: immunoSEQ multiplex PCR; the TCRdb copy retains only in-frame clones and omits some. The profile shows tens of thousands of clones, around 96% of them singletons. The CDR3 sequence is 14 residues long. The genes are TRBV21-1 and TRBJ2-7; the table gives TRBD2 as D, unverified against the DNA. TRBV21-1 is a known pseudogene. This receptor was identified in a child less than two years old. The sequenced material came from peripheral blood mononuclear cells (PBMCs). CDR3 DNA sequence: TGTGCCAGCAGCAAAGAAGAGGGCGATTACGAGCAGTACTTC. This gives the protein CASSKEEGDYEQYF.